Detailed here is one TCR beta chain. Unique molecular identifiers featured in how the TCRbeta library was prepared. Each CDR3 protein gets one entry after TCRdb re-called the PCR reads with MiXCR. The data show approximately 230,000 distinct CDR3 sequences, over 20% seen once. The sample is drawn from a study of T-cell reconstitution after alpha-beta-depleted transplantation in children. From germline, CDR1 is DFQATT and CDR2 SNEGSKA (reference sequence). The V gene end was trimmed by 4 bases and the J gene end by 0 bases; junction bases not matched to a gene: 5. This CDR3 is 17 amino acids long. The chain uses TRBV20-1 and TRBJ2-1, with 14 bases lining up with TRBD2. This receptor was identified in a girl between 2 and 10 years old with Fanconi anemia, due to receive a stem cell transplant. The sample in question was PBMCs, obtained before TCRalphabeta/CD19-depleted stem cell transplant. The CDR3 is CSATGTSGGLSYNEQFF. The DNA for the CDR3 is TGCAGTGCTACCGGGACTAGCGGGGGCCTCTCCTACAATGAGCAGTTCTTC.